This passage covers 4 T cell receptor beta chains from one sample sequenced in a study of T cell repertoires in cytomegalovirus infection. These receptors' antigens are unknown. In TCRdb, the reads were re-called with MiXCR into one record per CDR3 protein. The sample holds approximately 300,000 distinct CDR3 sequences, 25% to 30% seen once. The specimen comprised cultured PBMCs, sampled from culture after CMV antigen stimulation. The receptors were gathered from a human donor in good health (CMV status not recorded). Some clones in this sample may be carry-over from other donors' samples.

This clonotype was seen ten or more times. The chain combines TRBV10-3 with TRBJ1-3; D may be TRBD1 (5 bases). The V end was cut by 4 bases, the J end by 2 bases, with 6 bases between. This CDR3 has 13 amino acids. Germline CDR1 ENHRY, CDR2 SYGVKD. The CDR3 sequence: CAISAGAGNTIYF. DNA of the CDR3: TGTGCCATCAGTGCGGGGGCTGGAAACACCATATATTTT.

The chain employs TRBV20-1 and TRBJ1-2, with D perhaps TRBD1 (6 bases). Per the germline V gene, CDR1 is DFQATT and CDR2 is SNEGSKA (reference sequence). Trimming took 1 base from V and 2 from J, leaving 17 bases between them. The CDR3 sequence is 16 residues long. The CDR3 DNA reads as TGCAGTGCTAGAGGGGTTGCGGGAGGGGGAAACTATGGCTACACCTTC. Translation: CSARGVAGGGNYGYTF.

For the CDR3, the DNA is TGTGCCAGCACAACTCTCACGGACGGTATCTCTCTGGGGGCCAACGTCCTGACTTTC. Its protein product is CASTTLTDGISLGANVLTF. The chain links TRBV6-6 to TRBJ2-6; D not resolved. Germline V lookup: CDR1 MNHNY, CDR2 SVGAGI (reference sequence). The length of the CDR3 is 19 residues. Trimming took 7 bases from V and 4 from J, leaving 26 bases between them.

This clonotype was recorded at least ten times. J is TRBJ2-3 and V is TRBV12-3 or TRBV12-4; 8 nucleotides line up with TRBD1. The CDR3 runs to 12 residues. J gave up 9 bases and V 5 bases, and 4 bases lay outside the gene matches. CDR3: CASSRQGWTQYF. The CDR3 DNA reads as TGTGCCAGCAGTCGACAGGGGTGGACGCAGTATTTT.